The entry below gives a single T cell receptor (beta chain) sequence along with its context. The data were taken from a study of blood T cell repertoires in COVID-19. Study-wide context: The United States, Italy and Spain were the sources of the acute and convalescent COVID-19 samples.

The CDR3 has 13 amino acids. J lost 1 base, V lost 5 bases, and 2 bases had no gene match. Germline values: CDR1 SQVTM, CDR2 ANQGSEA. The method was immunoSEQ multiplex PCR; TCRdb's version includes in-frame clones alone and lacks a portion of them. The data hold about 130,000 clones, with roughly 79% observed a single time. The sequence derives from a human donor in a cohort sampled during active COVID-19. The sequenced sample was peripheral blood. The chain recombines TRBV29-1 with TRBJ1-1, with TRBD1 identical over 9 bases. CDR3 nucleotides: TGCAGCGTTATGACAGGGGGGAACACTGAAGCTTTCTTT. Its translation: CSVMTGGNTEAFF.